The clone carrying this T cell receptor (beta chain) was seen a few times. The antigen is not known. TCRdb reanalysed the 5' RACE reads using MiXCR and keeps one entry per CDR3 protein. The sample carries approximately 150,000 distinct CDR3 sequences, about a fifth recorded once. The sample is drawn from a study of T-cell memory formation after mild COVID-19. Study background: Clustering of TCRs was largely donor specific.

General study results and limits: What remained unconfirmed was the SARS-CoV-2 specificity of second-wave clones peaking on day 37. A subset of responding clones appeared in pre-infection memory, suggesting cross-reactive memory joined. Contracting clones from day 15 to 85 had balanced CD4/CD8; later expanders favoured CD4+.

The germline V gene encodes CDR1 LNHDA and CDR2 SQIVND (reference sequence). V was pared by 3 bases and J by 4 bases, with 9 bases between. The CDR3 is 13 amino acids. V gene TRBV19 combines with J gene TRBJ2-5; TRBD1 is a possible D gene (6 bases). Sequencing used PBMCs or a T cell subset sorted from them (not recorded which). This receptor was obtained from an adult woman who had mild COVID-19 (a few samples of this study predate the infection). Cell type and time point are not known. CDR3 region: CASSMDRSETQYF. The DNA for the CDR3 is TGTGCCAGTAGTATGGACAGATCAGAGACCCAGTACTTC.